This TCR beta chain was observed in a study of T cells in Graves' hyperthyroidism and ophthalmopathy. Amplified TCR beta CDR3 regions derived from RNA transcripts. The primer set for the first-round RT-PCR of the TCR CDR3 was HTBI. TCRdb reprocessed the multiplex PCR reads with MiXCR, giving one entry per CDR3 protein. Altogether approximately 400,000 distinct CDR3 sequences are present, around a sixth being singletons, with the ten largest covering around 40%. The germline gives CDR1 LNHDA, CDR2 SQIVND (reference sequence). Germline trimming cut 5 bases from V and 1 base from J; bases unmatched to any gene: 9. The CDR3 runs to 16 residues. At least ten counts were recorded for this clonotype.

The sequence derives from a man aged 18 to 30 with Graves' ophthalmopathy. The V and J genes are TRBV19 and TRBJ2-5; 8 bases are shared with TRBD2. Sequencing was carried out using blood. CDR3: CASSSSGGHFQETQYF. CDR3 nucleotides: TGTGCCAGTAGTTCAAGCGGGGGCCATTTCCAAGAGACCCAGTACTTC.